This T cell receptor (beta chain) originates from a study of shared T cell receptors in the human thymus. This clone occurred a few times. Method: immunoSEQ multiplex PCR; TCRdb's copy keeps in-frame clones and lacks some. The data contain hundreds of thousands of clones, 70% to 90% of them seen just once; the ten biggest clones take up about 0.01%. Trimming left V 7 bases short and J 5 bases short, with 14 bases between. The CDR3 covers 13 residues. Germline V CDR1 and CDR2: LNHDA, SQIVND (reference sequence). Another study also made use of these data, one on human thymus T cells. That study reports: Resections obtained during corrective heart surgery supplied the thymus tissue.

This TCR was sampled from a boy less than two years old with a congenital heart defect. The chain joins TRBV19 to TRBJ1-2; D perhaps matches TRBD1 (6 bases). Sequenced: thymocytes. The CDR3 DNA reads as TGTGCCAGTACCCTAGGCAGGGGATATGGCTACACCTTC. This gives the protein CASTLGRGYGYTF.